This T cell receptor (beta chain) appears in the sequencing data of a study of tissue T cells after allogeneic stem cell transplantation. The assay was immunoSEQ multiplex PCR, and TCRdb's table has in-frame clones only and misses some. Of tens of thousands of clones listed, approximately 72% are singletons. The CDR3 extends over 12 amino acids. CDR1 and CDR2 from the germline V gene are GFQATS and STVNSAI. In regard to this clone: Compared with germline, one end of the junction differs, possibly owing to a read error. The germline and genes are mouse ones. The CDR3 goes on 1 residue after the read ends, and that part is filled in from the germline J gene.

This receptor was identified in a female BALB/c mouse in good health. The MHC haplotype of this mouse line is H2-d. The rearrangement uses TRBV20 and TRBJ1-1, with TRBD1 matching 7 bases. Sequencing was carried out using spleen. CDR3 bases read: TGTGGTGCTCGGGACAGAAGGACAGAAGTCTTC. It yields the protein CGARDRRTEVF. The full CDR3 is CGARDRRTEVFF.